The 23 T cell receptor beta chains below were found in one sample sequenced in a study of blood T cell repertoires in COVID-19. Produced via immunoSEQ multiplex PCR; TCRdb's table is partial and in-frame only. The data contain about 310,000 clones, 80% to 90% of them singletons. Sequencing was performed on PBMCs or T cells enriched from blood (not recorded which). The receptors stem from a man aged 30 to 45 who had recovered from COVID-19.

This rearrangement joins TRBV2 to TRBJ1-2, with 7 nucleotides matching TRBD1. This CDR3 comprises 14 residues. Germline V gene lookup returns CDR1 SNHLY and CDR2 FYNNEI. The V and J ends lost 3 bases and 6 bases, in that order; junction bases with no gene match: 7. The CDR3 loop reads CASSELTGDHGYTF. The CDR3, as DNA: TGTGCCAGCAGTGAGCTAACAGGGGACCATGGCTACACCTTC. Variable domain in full (rest from reference TRBV2 and TRBJ1-2): EPEVTQTPSHQVTQMGQEVILRCVPISNHLYFYWYRQILGQKVEFLVSFYNNEISEKSEIFDDQFSVERPDGSNFTLKIRSTKLEDSAMYFCASSELTGDHGYTFGSGTRLTVV.

The chain joins TRBV7-2 to TRBJ2-5; 8 bases are shared with TRBD1. CDR1 and CDR2 from the germline V gene are SGHTA and FQGNSA. This CDR3 spans 16 amino acids. After removal of 4 bases from V and 5 bases from J, the junction contained 12 bases not matched to a gene. The CDR3 spells CASSSSTGVGGETQYF. The CDR3 bases are TGTGCCAGCAGCTCTTCGACAGGGGTAGGAGGGGAGACCCAGTACTTC.

V usage is TRBV5-1 and J usage is TRBJ2-7; perhaps TRBD1 as D (5 bases). V lost 5 bases and J 0 bases, leaving 12 bases between the germline ends. CDR3 length: 14 residues. Looked up from germline, CDR1 is SGHRS and CDR2 is YFSETQ. The DNA of the CDR3 is TGCGCCAGCAGGACAGCCTTACCCTCCTACGAGCAGTACTTC. It is translated as CASRTALPSYEQYF.

This clone was found once. The chain recombines TRBV5-6 with TRBJ1-2, with 7 nucleotides matching TRBD1. This CDR3 has 14 amino acids. The V gene end was trimmed by 6 bases and the J gene end by 2 bases; junction bases not matched to a gene: 7. Germline CDR1 reads SGHDT; CDR2 reads YYEEEE. The CDR3 reads CASTRTGPNYGYTF. CDR3 bases: TGTGCCAGCACCCGGACAGGCCCCAACTATGGCTACACCTTC.

The V and J genes are TRBV30 and TRBJ2-1; D perhaps matches TRBD2 (6 bases). V was trimmed by 0 bases and J by 9 bases, leaving 12 bases between them. Germline CDR1 reads GTSNPN; CDR2 reads SVGIG (reference sequence). The CDR3 is made up of 13 amino acids. The CDR3 coding sequence is TGTGCCTGGAGTGTAATTGGACTATCTGAGCAGTTCTTC. This sequence encodes CAWSVIGLSEQFF.

This rearrangement joins TRBV2 to TRBJ2-7; TRBD2 matches at 13 bases. The germline CDR1 and CDR2 sequences are SNHLY and FYNNEI. The CDR3 length is 14 residues. J lost 4 bases, V lost 4 bases, and 1 base had no gene match. In DNA, the CDR3 is TGTGCCAGCAGTGGACTAGCGGGGGGATACGAGCAGTACTTC. Amino acid sequence: CASSGLAGGYEQYF.

This chain uses TRBV5-8 with TRBJ2-7; the match to TRBD2 covers 9 bases. Germline CDR1 reads SGHTS; CDR2 reads YDEGEE. The CDR3 length is 17 residues. J lost 4 bases, V lost 4 bases, and 15 bases had no gene match. Written as DNA, the CDR3 is TGTGCCAGCAGCCTACTCTTTTTCGGTAGCGGGGGTTACGAGCAGTACTTC. Translated, it gives CASSLLFFGSGGYEQYF.

This clone was counted once. This chain uses TRBV9 with TRBJ2-7; 8 positions match TRBD1. Trimming took 4 bases from V and 4 from J; bases not matched to a gene: 10. Germline loops: CDR1 SGDLS, CDR2 YYNGEE. The length of the CDR3 is 15 residues. The CDR3 nucleotides read TGTGCCAGCAGCACCGGACAGGGATTGTCTTACGAGCAGTACTTC. It translates to CASSTGQGLSYEQYF.

This clone was found once. The genes are TRBV27 and TRBJ1-4; weak D call: TRBD1 (5 bases). This CDR3 is 15 amino acids long. Per the germline V gene, CDR1 is MNHEY and CDR2 is SMNVEV (reference sequence). The V end was cut by 5 bases, the J end by 0 bases, with 10 bases between. Written as DNA, the CDR3 is TGTGCCAGCAGTCCCCAGGGTGCAACTAATGAAAAACTGTTTTTT. Its translation is CASSPQGATNEKLFF.

The chain joins TRBV6-1 to TRBJ2-7; TRBD1 aligns across 7 bases. This CDR3 has 13 amino acids. From germline, CDR1 is MNHNS and CDR2 SASEGT. The ends lost 5 bases at V and 3 bases at J; junction bases unmatched: 4. This chain's CDR3 is CASSQTGIYEQYF. CDR3 sequence (DNA): TGTGCCAGCAGTCAGACAGGGATCTACGAGCAGTACTTC.

The chain recombines TRBV5-1 with TRBJ1-2; D gene ambiguous. This CDR3 has 15 residues. Between the trimmed V and J ends, which lost 0 bases and 6 bases, there was a span of 15 bases. Germline loops: CDR1 SGHRS, CDR2 YFSETQ. The CDR3 DNA reads TGCGCCAGCAGCTTGGGCCCGATTGTAACACATGGCTACACCTTC. This encodes CASSLGPIVTHGYTF.

The chain has TRBV7-9 and TRBJ1-2; the D gene is possibly TRBD1 (5 bases). Germline CDR1 SEHNR, CDR2 FQNEAQ (reference sequence). V was cut by 10 bases and J by 4 bases, with 13 bases left in between. The CDR3 contains 12 residues. The DNA of the CDR3 is TGTGCCACGTCCGCGGGGCCCTATGGCTACACCTTC. It is translated as CATSAGPYGYTF.

V gene TRBV13 combines with J gene TRBJ2-3; 7 bases line up with TRBD1. The junction had 8 bases not matched to a gene; V was cut back by 1 base and J by 4 bases. Germline lookup yields CDR1 PRHDT and CDR2 FYEKMQ (reference sequence). The CDR3 is made up of 16 amino acids. CDR3 residues: CASSLEPTGLADTQYF. CDR3 sequence (DNA): TGTGCCAGCAGCTTAGAGCCGACAGGGTTAGCAGATACGCAGTATTTT.

This chain joins TRBV4-2 and TRBJ1-3, with 9 bases matching TRBD1. CDR1 and CDR2 from the germline V gene are LGHNA and YNFKEQ. The CDR3 has 16 residues. J gave up 4 bases and V 0 bases, and 4 bases lay outside the gene matches. This chain's CDR3 is CASSQDKGTGGNTIYF. The CDR3 coding sequence is TGTGCCAGCAGCCAAGATAAGGGGACAGGGGGAAACACCATATATTTT.

V is TRBV2 and J is TRBJ1-6; D unresolved. The ends were cut back, 3 bases at V and 1 base at J, with 7 bases in the middle. The V gene's germline CDR1 is SNHLY and CDR2 FYNNEI. The CDR3 totals 15 residues. The CDR3 here is CASSDRVSYNSPLHF. The CDR3 bases are TGTGCCAGCAGTGATCGGGTTTCCTATAATTCACCCCTCCACTTT.

In nucleotides, the CDR3 is TGTGCCAGCAGCTCCGTAGGGGTGAGGAGGGTTCAGTCGAACACTGAAGCTTTCTTT. Its translation: CASSSVGVRRVQSNTEAFF. The chain has TRBV11-2 and TRBJ1-1; tentative D call: TRBD1 (5 bases). V was pared by 4 bases and J by 1 base, with 25 bases between. The germline CDR1 and CDR2 sequences are SGHAT and FQNNGV. The CDR3 contains 19 residues.

The chain carries TRBV5-1 and TRBJ1-1; 7 bases are a match to TRBD1. V trimming: 4 bases; J trimming: 0 bases; junction bases outside the gene matches: 3. CDR1 SGHRS and CDR2 YFSETQ come from the germline V gene. The CDR3 runs 14 residues. The CDR3 DNA reads TGCGCCAGCAGCCTGACAGGGTTGAACACTGAAGCTTTCTTT. Its protein is CASSLTGLNTEAFF.

This chain joins TRBV5-1 and TRBJ2-3; 12 positions match TRBD2. The germline V gene has CDR1 SGHRS and CDR2 YFSETQ. V gave up 6 bases and J gave up 0 bases; unmatched junction bases: 11. This CDR3 contains 18 residues. DNA for the CDR3: TGCGCCAGCAACCTCGGGCTAGCGGGGGGGCGAAGCACAGATACGCAGTATTTT. Protein product: CASNLGLAGGRSTDTQYF.

CDR3 residues: CASRDRGRVGYTF. The CDR3 DNA is TGTGCCAGCAGGGACAGGGGGCGCGTTGGCTACACCTTC. V usage is TRBV3-1 (or the pseudogene TRBV3-2) and J usage is TRBJ1-2; 11 bases are shared with TRBD1. Germline trimming cut 6 bases from V and 7 bases from J; bases unmatched to any gene: 4. Per germline, CDR1 LGHDT and CDR2 YNNKEL (reference sequence). This CDR3 region has 13 residues.

The chain has TRBV4-1 and TRBJ1-1; 9 bases are shared with TRBD1. The length of the CDR3 is 19 residues. Germline V gives CDR1 MGHRA, CDR2 YSYEKL. V was clipped by 4 bases and J by 2 bases; unmatched bases: 17. The CDR3 is CASSPTTWTGVGRNTEAFF. In nucleotides, the CDR3 is TGCGCCAGCAGCCCGACCACCTGGACAGGGGTAGGGAGAAACACTGAAGCTTTCTTT.

This chain uses TRBV7-9 with TRBJ2-2; 9 bases are a match to TRBD1. V shed 5 bases and J 6 bases; nucleotides not matched to a gene: 10. Germline CDR1 SEHNR, CDR2 FQNEAQ (reference sequence). The CDR3 is 16 residues long. The CDR3 DNA sequence: TGTGCCAGCAGCCCATCCGGGACAGGGAGATCCGGGGAGCTGTTTTTT. Amino acid sequence: CASSPSGTGRSGELFF.

The V gene is TRBV5-1, the J gene TRBJ2-3; unclear D gene. V lost 0 bases and J 2 bases, leaving 13 bases between the germline ends. In germline, CDR1 is SGHRS, CDR2 YFSETQ. There are 16 residues in the CDR3. In DNA form, the CDR3 reads TGCGCCAGCAGCTTGGGGGCTTCCCCCTCCACAGATACGCAGTATTTT. Translating gives CASSLGASPSTDTQYF.

CDR3 bases: TGTGCCAGCAGCTTGGGACAGCCTCGGGGTCAGCCCCAGCATTTT. Its protein is CASSLGQPRGQPQHF. The chain has TRBV7-2 and TRBJ1-5, with 7 bases identical to TRBD1. CDR1 and CDR2 (germline): SGHTA, FQGNSA. This CDR3 has 15 amino acids. V lost 3 bases and J lost 6; bases outside the gene matches: 8.